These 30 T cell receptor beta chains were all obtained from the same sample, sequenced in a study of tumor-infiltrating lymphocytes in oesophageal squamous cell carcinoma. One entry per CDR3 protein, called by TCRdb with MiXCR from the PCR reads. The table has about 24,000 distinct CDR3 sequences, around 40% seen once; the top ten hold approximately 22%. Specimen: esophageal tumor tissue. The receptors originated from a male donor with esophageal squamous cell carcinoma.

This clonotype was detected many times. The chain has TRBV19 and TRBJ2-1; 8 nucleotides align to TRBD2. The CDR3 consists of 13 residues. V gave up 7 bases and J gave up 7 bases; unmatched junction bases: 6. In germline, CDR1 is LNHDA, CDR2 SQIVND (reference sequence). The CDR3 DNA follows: TGTGCCAGTACGGGGGGGCCCATAAATGAGCAGTTCTTC. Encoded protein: CASTGGPINEQFF.

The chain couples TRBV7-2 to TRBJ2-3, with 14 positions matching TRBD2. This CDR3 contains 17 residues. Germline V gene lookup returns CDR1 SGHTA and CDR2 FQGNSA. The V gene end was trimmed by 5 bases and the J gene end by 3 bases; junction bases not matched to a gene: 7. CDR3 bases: TGTGCCAGCAGCCTGGGACTAGCGGGAGTAGGAACAGATACGCAGTATTTT. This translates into CASSLGLAGVGTDTQYF. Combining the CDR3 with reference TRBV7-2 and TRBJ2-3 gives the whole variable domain GAGVSQSPSNKVTEKGKDVELRCDPISGHTALYWYRQSLGQGLEFLIYFQGNSAPDKSGLPSDRFSAERTGGSVSTLTIQRTQQEDSAVYLCASSLGLAGVGTDTQYFGPGTRLTVL.

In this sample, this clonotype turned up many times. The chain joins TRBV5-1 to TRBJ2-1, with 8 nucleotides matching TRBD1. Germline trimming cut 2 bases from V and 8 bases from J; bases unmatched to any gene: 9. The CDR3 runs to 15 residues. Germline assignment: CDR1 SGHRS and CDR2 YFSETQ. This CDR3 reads CASSFGQGGFDEQFF. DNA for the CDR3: TGCGCCAGCAGCTTCGGACAGGGCGGGTTTGATGAGCAGTTCTTC.

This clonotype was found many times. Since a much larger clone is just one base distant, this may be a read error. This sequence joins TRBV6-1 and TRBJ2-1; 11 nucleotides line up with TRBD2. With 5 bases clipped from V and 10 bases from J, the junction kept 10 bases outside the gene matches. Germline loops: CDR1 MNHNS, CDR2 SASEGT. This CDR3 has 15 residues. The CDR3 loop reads CASSRLAGGPWEQFF. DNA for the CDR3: TGTGCCAGCAGTCGGCTAGCGGGAGGACCCTGGGAGCAGTTCTTC.

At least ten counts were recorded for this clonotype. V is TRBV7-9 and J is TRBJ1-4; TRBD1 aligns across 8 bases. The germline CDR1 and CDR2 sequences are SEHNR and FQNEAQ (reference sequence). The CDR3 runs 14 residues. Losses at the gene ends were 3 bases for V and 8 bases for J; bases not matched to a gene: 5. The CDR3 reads CASSFGQGGEKLFF. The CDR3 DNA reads TGTGCCAGCAGCTTTGGACAGGGAGGGGAAAAACTGTTTTTT. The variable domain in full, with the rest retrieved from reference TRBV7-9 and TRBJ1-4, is DTGVSQNPRHKITKRGQNVTFRCDPISEHNRLYWYRQTLGQGPEFLTYFQNEAQLEKSRLLSDRFSAERPKGSFSTLEIQRTEQGDSAMYLCASSFGQGGEKLFFGSGTQLSVL.

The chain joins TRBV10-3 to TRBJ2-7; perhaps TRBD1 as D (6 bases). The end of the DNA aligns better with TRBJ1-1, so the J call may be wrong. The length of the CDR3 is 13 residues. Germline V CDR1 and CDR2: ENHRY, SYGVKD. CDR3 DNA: TGTGCCATTAGGACAGACCTGAACACTGAAGCTTTCTTT. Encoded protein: CAIRTDLNTEAFF.

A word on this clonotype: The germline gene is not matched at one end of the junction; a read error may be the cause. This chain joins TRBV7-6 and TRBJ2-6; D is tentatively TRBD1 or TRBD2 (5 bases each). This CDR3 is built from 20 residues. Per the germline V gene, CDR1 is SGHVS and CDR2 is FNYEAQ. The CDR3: CASSLEGMKDTRPWANVLTF. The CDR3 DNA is TGTGCTAGCAGCTTAGAGGGTATGAAGGACACCCGGCCCTGGGCCAACGTCCTGACTTTC.

CDR3 nucleotide sequence: TGTGCCAGCAGACTGAGCGGGGCGGGCACAGATACGCAGTATTTT. This gives the protein CASRLSGAGTDTQYF. This chain joins TRBV12-3 or TRBV12-4 and TRBJ2-3, with 7 positions matching TRBD2. This CDR3 is built from 15 residues. Losses at the gene ends were 6 bases for V and 1 base for J; bases not matched to a gene: 7.

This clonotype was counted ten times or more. The CDR3 region has the DNA TGTGCCAGCTCCGGACTAGCGGGAGTAGCTGAGCAGTTCTTC. Its protein is CASSGLAGVAEQFF. This chain joins TRBV18 and TRBJ2-1; the match to TRBD2 covers 13 bases. The V gene end was trimmed by 6 bases and the J gene end by 9 bases; junction bases not matched to a gene: 5. This CDR3 is built from 14 residues. Germline assignment: CDR1 KGHSH and CDR2 LQKENI. Filled out from reference TRBV18 and TRBJ2-1, the complete variable domain reads NAGVMQNPRHLVRRRGQEARLRCSPMKGHSHVYWYRQLPEEGLKFMVYLQKENIIDESGMPKERFSAEFPKEGPSILRIQQVVRGDSAAYFCASSGLAGVAEQFFGPGTRLTVL.

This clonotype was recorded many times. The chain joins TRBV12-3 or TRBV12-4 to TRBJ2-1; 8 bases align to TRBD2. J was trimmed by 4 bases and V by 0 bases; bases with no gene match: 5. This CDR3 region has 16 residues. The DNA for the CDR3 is TGTGCCAGCAGTTTAGCTATAGCGGGGAGGTACAATGAGCAGTTCTTC. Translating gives CASSLAIAGRYNEQFF.

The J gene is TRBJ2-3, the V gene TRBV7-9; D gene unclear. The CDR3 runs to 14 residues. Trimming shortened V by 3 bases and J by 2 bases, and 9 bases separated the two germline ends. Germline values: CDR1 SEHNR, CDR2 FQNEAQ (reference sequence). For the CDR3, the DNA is TGTGCCAGCAGCTTGGACGGTCCCACAGATACGCAGTATTTT. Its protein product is CASSLDGPTDTQYF.

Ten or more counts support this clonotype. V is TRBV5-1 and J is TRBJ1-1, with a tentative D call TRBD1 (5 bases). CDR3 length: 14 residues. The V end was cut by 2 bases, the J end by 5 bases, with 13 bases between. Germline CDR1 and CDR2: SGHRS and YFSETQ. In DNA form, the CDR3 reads TGCGCCAGCAGCTTAGGGACCTTACAGACTGAAGCTTTCTTT. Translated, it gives CASSLGTLQTEAFF.

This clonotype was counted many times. CDR3 amino acids: CASSKTGDSGNTIYF. CDR3 bases: TGTGCCAGCAGCAAAACAGGGGACTCTGGAAACACCATATATTTT. The chain recombines TRBV7-6 with TRBJ1-3; 7 bases align to TRBD1. With V trimmed by 5 bases and J by 0 bases, 4 bases remained unmatched. Germline loops: CDR1 SGHVS, CDR2 FNYEAQ. The CDR3 sequence is 15 residues long.

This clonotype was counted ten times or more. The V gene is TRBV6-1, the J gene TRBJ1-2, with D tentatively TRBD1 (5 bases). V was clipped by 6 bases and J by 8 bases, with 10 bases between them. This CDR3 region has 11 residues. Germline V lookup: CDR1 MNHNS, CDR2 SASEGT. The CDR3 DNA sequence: TGTGCCAGCAGGCAGGGTTGGGGCTACACCTTC. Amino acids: CASRQGWGYTF.

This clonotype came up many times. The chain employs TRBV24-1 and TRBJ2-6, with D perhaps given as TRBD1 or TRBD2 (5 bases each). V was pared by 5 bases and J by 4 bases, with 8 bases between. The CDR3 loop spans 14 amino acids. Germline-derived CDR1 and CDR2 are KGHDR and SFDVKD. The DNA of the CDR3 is TGTGCCACCAGTGGAGGGGTCGGGGCCAACGTCCTGACTTTC. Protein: CATSGGVGANVLTF.

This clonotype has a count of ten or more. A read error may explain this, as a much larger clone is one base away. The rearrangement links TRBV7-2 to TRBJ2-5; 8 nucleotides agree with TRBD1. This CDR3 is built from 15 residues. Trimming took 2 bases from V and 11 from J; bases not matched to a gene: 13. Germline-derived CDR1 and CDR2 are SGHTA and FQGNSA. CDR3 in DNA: TGTGCCAGCAGCTTAAGGACAGGGAAGCACAATGAGCAGTACTTC. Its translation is CASSLRTGKHNEQYF.

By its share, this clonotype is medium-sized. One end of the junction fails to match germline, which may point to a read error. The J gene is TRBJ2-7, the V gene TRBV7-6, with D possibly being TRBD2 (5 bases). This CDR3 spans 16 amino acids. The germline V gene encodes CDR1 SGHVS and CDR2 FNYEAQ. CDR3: CASSLDAGGGWQPLHF. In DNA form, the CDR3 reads TGTGCCAGCAGCTTAGATGCAGGAGGTGGCTGGCAACCCCTCCACTTC.

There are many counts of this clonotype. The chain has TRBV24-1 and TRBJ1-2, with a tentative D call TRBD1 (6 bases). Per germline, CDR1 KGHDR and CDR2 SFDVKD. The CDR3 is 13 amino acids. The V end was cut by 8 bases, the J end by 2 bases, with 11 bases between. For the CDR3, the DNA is TGTGCCACCACACGGGGGCCAAACTATGGCTACACCTTC. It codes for CATTRGPNYGYTF.

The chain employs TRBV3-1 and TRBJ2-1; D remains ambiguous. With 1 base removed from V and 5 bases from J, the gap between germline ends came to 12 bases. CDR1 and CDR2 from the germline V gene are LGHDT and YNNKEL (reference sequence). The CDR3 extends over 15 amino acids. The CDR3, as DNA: TGTGCCAGCAGCCAAGGCTGGCGTAACGACAATGAGCAGTTCTTC. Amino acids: CASSQGWRNDNEQFF.

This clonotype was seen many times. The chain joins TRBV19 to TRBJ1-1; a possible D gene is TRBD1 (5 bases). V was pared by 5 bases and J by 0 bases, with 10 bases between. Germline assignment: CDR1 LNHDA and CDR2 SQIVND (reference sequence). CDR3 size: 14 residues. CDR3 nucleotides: TGTGCCAGTAGTCGGGGCAGCGTGAACACTGAAGCTTTCTTT. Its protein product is CASSRGSVNTEAFF.

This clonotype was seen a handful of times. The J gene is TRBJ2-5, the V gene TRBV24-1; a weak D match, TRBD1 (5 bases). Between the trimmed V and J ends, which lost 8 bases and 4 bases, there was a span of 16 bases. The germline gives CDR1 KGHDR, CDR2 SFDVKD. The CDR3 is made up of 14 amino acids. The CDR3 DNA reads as TGTGCCACCATGGGCAGGGCCCAAAGAGAGACCCAGTACTTC. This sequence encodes CATMGRAQRETQYF.

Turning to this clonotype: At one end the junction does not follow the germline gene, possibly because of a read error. CDR3 bases: TGCAGTGCGCGGACCGTAGATAATTCACCCCTCCACTTC. Its translation: CSARTVDNSPLHF. The gene calls are TRBV20-1 and TRBJ2-5; D is undetermined. Looked up from germline, CDR1 is DFQATT and CDR2 is SNEGSKA (reference sequence). This CDR3 comprises 13 residues.

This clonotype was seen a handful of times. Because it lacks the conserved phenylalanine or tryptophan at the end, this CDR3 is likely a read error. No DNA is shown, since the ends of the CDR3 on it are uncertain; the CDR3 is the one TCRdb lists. The chain's CDR3 is CASSLRGPSPGREQYFGA. The chain uses TRBV12-3 or TRBV12-4 and TRBJ2-6; no DNA check was done on the table's D call, TRBD2. The CDR3 is 18 amino acids long, termini counted.

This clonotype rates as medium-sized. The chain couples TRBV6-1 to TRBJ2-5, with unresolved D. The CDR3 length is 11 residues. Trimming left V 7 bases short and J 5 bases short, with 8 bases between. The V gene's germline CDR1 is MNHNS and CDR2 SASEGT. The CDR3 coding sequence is TGTGCCAGCACCATCGGGGAGACCCAGTACTTC. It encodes CASTIGETQYF.

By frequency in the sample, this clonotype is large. Here the CDR3 DNA reads TGTGCCAGCAGCTTAGCGTGGAGACTAGCGGGTCAAGAGACCCAGTACTTC. Its protein is CASSLAWRLAGQETQYF. The V gene is TRBV7-2, the J gene TRBJ2-5, with 10 positions matching TRBD2. Trimming cost V 0 bases and J 2 bases; bases outside gene matches: 6. The CDR3 is 17 amino acids. Per germline, CDR1 SGHTA and CDR2 FQGNSA.

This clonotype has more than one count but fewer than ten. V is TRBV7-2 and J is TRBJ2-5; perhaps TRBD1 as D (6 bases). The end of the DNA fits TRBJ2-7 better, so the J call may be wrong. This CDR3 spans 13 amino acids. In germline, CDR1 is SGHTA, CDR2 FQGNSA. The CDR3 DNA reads TGTGCCAGCAGCTCGGACAGTTCCTACGAGCAGTACTTC. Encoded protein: CASSSDSSYEQYF.

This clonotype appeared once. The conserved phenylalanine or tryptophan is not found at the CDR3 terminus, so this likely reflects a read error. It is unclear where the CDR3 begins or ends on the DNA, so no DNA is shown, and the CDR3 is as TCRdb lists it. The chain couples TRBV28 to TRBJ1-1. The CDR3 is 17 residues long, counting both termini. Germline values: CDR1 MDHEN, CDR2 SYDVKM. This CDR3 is CASRPYNGEVETQYFGP.

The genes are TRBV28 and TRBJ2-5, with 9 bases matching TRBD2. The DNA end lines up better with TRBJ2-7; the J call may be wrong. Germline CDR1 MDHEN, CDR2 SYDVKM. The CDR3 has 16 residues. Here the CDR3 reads CASSWVAGASSYEQYF. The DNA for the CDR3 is TGTGCCAGCAGCTGGGTAGCGGGGGCTTCTTCCTACGAGCAGTACTTC.

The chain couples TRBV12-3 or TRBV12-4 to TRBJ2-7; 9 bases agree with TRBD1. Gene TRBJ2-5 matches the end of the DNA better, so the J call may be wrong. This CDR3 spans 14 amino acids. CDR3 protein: CASSSLGTGETQYF. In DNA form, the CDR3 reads TGTGCCAGCAGTTCCCTGGGGACAGGGGAGACCCAGTACTTC.

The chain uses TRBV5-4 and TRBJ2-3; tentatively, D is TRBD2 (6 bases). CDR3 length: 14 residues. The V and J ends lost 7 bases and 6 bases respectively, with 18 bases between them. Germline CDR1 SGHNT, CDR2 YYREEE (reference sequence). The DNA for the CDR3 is TGTGCCAGCTCCATGGAGGGATATGGGGATACGCAGTATTTT. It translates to CASSMEGYGDTQYF.